This T cell receptor beta chain was captured in a study of blood T cell repertoires in COVID-19. In the original workflow: Amplification with reference gene primers provided the estimates of nucleated cell counts. Using immunoSEQ multiplex PCR, the repertoire was profiled, and TCRdb retains in-frame clones only, with some absent. The V and J calls and the clone size are those of that table, but D and trimming were determined from the DNA. This table holds roughly 100,000 clones, about 85% found once. CDR3 length: 16 amino acids. Germline assignment: CDR1 LGHDT and CDR2 YNNKEL (reference sequence). Unmatched junction bases numbered 7, after V lost 4 bases and J lost 0 bases.

The sample consisted of peripheral blood. This receptor was identified in a middle-aged man with acute or convalescent COVID-19. This chain uses TRBV3-1 (or the pseudogene TRBV3-2) with TRBJ1-1; TRBD1 agrees at 8 bases. CDR3: CASSPTGQGLNTEAFF. The CDR3 nucleotides are TGTGCCAGCAGCCCGACCGGACAGGGCCTGAACACTGAAGCTTTCTTT.